This T cell receptor (beta chain) originates from a study of T cell changes during pregnancy in multiple sclerosis (dated by TCRdb to about 2019). Turning to the overall study: The study looked at changes in the T cell repertoire across pregnancy in women with multiple sclerosis.

The protocol used for the library was the immunoSEQ multiplex PCR assay. Entries here come from immuneACCESS through TCRdb and include only in-frame sequences with V and J called. Some clones fail to appear in such tables; in the studies checked, an unresolved V gene covers under half of the shortfall, and the cause of the remainder is unknown. In this sample the table shows 35,000 to 50,000 clones, about 88% of which occur a single time. The ten largest make up more than 0.95% of the sample. V lost 6 bases and J lost 1 base, and the count of bases not matched to a germline gene is 4. For CDR1 and CDR2, the germline V gene (reference sequence) lists LNHDA and SQIVND. The CDR3 has 15 amino acids, counting the end cysteine and phenylalanine. CDR3 DNA only is kept here, 45 bases in frame from base 1. A note on this clone: Its antigen specificity is not known. No clone much larger than this one lies a single base away; base qualities are absent.

This receptor chain uses TRBV19 and TRBJ1-5; 9 nucleotides in the junction match TRBD1. The sequence was collected from a female donor with multiple sclerosis, enrolled in a pregnancy study. Sequenced material: CD4+ T cells from peripheral blood mononuclear cells, taken in the second trimester of pregnancy. The DNA sequence is as follows: TGTGCCAGTAGGGACAGGGGCCCCAGCAATCAGCCCCAGCATTTT. Protein translation: CASRDRGPSNQPQHF.